A selection of T cell receptor beta chains follows, all from one sample in a study of control samples from healthy donors and cancer patients. The assay was immunoSEQ multiplex PCR, and TCRdb's table has in-frame clones only and misses some. The sample contains about 97,000 clones, roughly 89% of which appear only once. What was sequenced was blood. The source of these receptors is a man aged 25-45 years in good health. Both conserved end residues are part of each CDR3. Each record gives: V gene, clone size, D gene, J gene, CDR3 protein, CDR3 DNA. A D gene is named only where the DNA matches it firmly. Only some rows state a clone size, as once, few, many or a class for expanded clones.

TRBV12-3/TRBV12-4	.	.	TRBJ2-1	CASRRLDYNEQFF	TGTGCCAGCAGGAGACTCGACTACAATGAGCAGTTCTTC
TRBV24-1	.	.	TRBJ1-2	CATSDLGDPRRGYTF	TGTGCCACCAGTGATTTGGGGGACCCACGGCGGGGCTACACCTTC
TRBV19	.	.	TRBJ2-1	CASSTSGDSYNEQFF	.
TRBV12-5	.	.	TRBJ2-5	CASGLLFGGETQYF	TGTGCTAGTGGTCTCCTTTTTGGAGGGGAGACCCAGTACTTC
TRBV7-9	.	.	TRBJ1-1	CASSTSTLRNTEAFF	TGTGCCAGCAGCACGTCGACTCTACGGAACACTGAAGCTTTCTTT
TRBV5-1	.	.	TRBJ2-2	CASSYPDSSNTGELFF	TGCGCCAGCAGCTACCCGGACAGTTCGAACACCGGGGAGCTGTTTTTT
TRBV19	.	TRBD1	TRBJ2-3	CASSTSTTGGWTDTQYF	TGTGCCAGTAGTACCTCAACGACAGGGGGCTGGACAGATACGCAGTATTTT
TRBV6-5	.	.	TRBJ2-1	CASSMEDPLYNEQFF	TGTGCCAGCAGTATGGAAGATCCCCTCTACAATGAGCAGTTCTTC
TRBV19	.	TRBD1	TRBJ1-6	CATRTGYGNSPLHF	TGTGCCACCAGGACAGGGTATGGGAATTCACCCCTCCACTTT
TRBV5-4	.	TRBD1	TRBJ1-1	CASRVGQAAEAFF	TGTGCCAGCAGGGTCGGACAGGCTGCTGAAGCTTTCTTT
TRBV28	.	.	TRBJ2-2	CASTLGVTGELFF	TGTGCCAGCACTTTAGGGGTTACCGGGGAGCTGTTTTTT
TRBV28	once	.	TRBJ2-6	CASSSSMNGANVLTF	TGTGCCAGCAGTTCCTCGATGAACGGGGCCAACGTCCTGACTTTC
TRBV9	few	TRBD1	TRBJ1-5	CASTPEDRAGSNQPQHF	TGTGCCAGCACCCCAGAGGACAGGGCTGGGAGCAATCAGCCCCAGCATTTT
TRBV4-1	.	TRBD1	TRBJ2-2	CASSPGQNTGELFF	TGCGCCAGCAGCCCGGGACAGAATACCGGGGAGCTGTTTTTT
TRBV6-6	medium-sized	TRBD2	TRBJ2-3	CASSRLAASTDTQYF	TGTGCCAGCAGCCGACTAGCGGCTTCCACAGATACGCAGTATTTT
TRBV5-4	few	.	TRBJ2-7	CASASPTSYEQYF	TGTGCCAGCGCCTCCCCGACCTCCTACGAGCAGTACTTC
TRBV2	.	TRBD1	TRBJ1-1	CASSEAYLGSPRQGSLTEAFF	TGTGCCAGCAGTGAAGCGTACCTTGGTTCGCCGAGACAGGGGAGTTTAACTGAAGCTTTCTTT
TRBV5-4	.	.	TRBJ1-1	CASSQSVGGTEAFF	TGTGCCAGCAGCCAATCCGTAGGGGGCACTGAAGCTTTCTTT
TRBV28	.	.	TRBJ2-3	CASTPRRDTQYF	TGTGCCAGCACCCCCCGGAGAGATACGCAGTATTTT
TRBV19	.	.	TRBJ1-5	CASSMGSRGLGQPQHF	TGTGCCAGTAGTATGGGGTCTCGGGGGCTAGGACAGCCCCAGCATTTT
TRBV7-2	.	.	TRBJ1-4	CASSLSRNEKLFF	TGTGCCAGCAGCTTAAGCAGGAATGAAAAACTGTTTTTT
TRBV7-9	.	TRBD2	TRBJ2-5	CASSFRLAGGTQETQYF	TGTGCCAGCAGCTTTCGACTAGCGGGGGGAACCCAAGAGACCCAGTACTTC
TRBV24-1	.	TRBD2	TRBJ2-7	CATSESGTRAYEQYF	TGTGCCACCAGTGAATCCGGGACTAGGGCCTACGAGCAGTACTTC
TRBV4-1	.	TRBD1	TRBJ2-1	CASTLRVLWDREKGEQFF	TGCGCCAGCACTTTGAGGGTCCTCTGGGACAGGGAAAAGGGTGAGCAGTTCTTC
TRBV5-1	.	TRBD2	TRBJ2-3	CASSLTGTRVDTQYF	TGCGCCAGCAGCTTGACCGGGACTAGGGTAGATACGCAGTATTTT
TRBV11-2	.	TRBD2	TRBJ2-2	CASSPLAGDTGELFF	TGTGCCAGCAGCCCACTAGCGGGAGATACCGGGGAGCTGTTTTTT
TRBV7-2	.	TRBD2	TRBJ2-7	CASSAGTSRREQYF	TGTGCCAGCAGCGCCGGGACTAGCCGTCGGGAGCAGTACTTC
TRBV7-9	.	.	TRBJ1-1	CASSYGTLQEAFF	TGTGCCAGCAGTTACGGGACTCTTCAGGAAGCTTTCTTT
TRBV4-3	.	TRBD1	TRBJ1-2	CASSPVGQGGNYGYTF	TGCGCCAGCAGCCCCGTAGGACAGGGGGGGAACTATGGCTACACCTTC
TRBV5-5	.	TRBD2	TRBJ2-7	CASSPAGGSSYEQYF	TGTGCCAGCAGCCCAGCGGGAGGGAGCTCCTACGAGCAGTACTTC
TRBV18	.	TRBD1	TRBJ1-2	CASSPGTGSVGYTF	TGTGCCAGCTCACCCGGGACAGGGTCTGTTGGCTACACCTTC
TRBV6-1	.	.	TRBJ1-6	CASSGTWARYNSPLHF	TGTGCCAGCAGTGGGACGTGGGCACGCTATAATTCACCCCTCCACTTT
TRBV10-2	.	.	TRBJ1-2	CASSESTQRGGYTF	TGCGCCAGCAGTGAGTCTACCCAAAGAGGTGGCTACACCTTC
TRBV3-1/TRBV3-2	.	.	TRBJ2-3	CASRKDITDTQYF	TGTGCCAGCAGAAAGGACATCACAGATACGCAGTATTTT
TRBV12-5	.	TRBD1	TRBJ1-2	CASGAGQGGYGYTF	TGTGCTAGTGGTGCGGGACAGGGAGGTTATGGCTACACCTTC
TRBV9	few	.	TRBJ2-6	CASSPRGIENSGANVLTF	TGTGCCAGCAGCCCTCGAGGTATCGAAAACTCTGGGGCCAACGTCCTGACTTTC
TRBV30	once	TRBD1	TRBJ2-7	CAWERTGGRYEQYF	TGTGCCTGGGAAAGGACAGGGGGTCGATACGAGCAGTACTTC
TRBV7-2	.	TRBD2	TRBJ2-7	CASSLGSAGVREQYF	TGTGCCAGCAGCTTGGGGTCGGCGGGAGTGCGAGAGCAGTACTTC
TRBV19	.	TRBD1	TRBJ1-5	CASTTGGYSNQPQHF	TGTGCCAGTACCACAGGGGGCTATAGCAATCAGCCCCAGCATTTT
TRBV4-1	.	.	TRBJ2-7	CASSQDQNSYEQYF	TGCGCCAGCAGCCAAGATCAGAACTCCTACGAGCAGTACTTC
TRBV4-1	.	.	TRBJ2-5	CVSSQDLVRDQETQYF	TGCGTCAGCAGCCAAGATTTAGTGAGGGACCAAGAGACCCAGTACTTC
TRBV27	.	TRBD1	TRBJ1-4	CASSPQGAREKLFF	TGTGCCAGCAGTCCTCAGGGGGCTAGGGAAAAACTGTTTTTT
TRBV12-3/TRBV12-4	few	TRBD1	TRBJ1-1	CASSPDREAFF	TGTGCCAGCAGTCCGGACAGGGAAGCTTTCTTT
TRBV7-2	once	.	TRBJ2-3	CASRDSRGTDTQYF	TGTGCCAGCAGGGACTCCAGAGGCACAGATACGCAGTATTTT
TRBV24-1	.	TRBD2	TRBJ2-5	CAGGVVSRESRETQYF	TGTGCCGGGGGGGTTGTGTCTAGGGAGTCTCGGGAGACCCAGTACTTC
TRBV28	.	TRBD1	TRBJ2-7	CASSLTGLQYF	TGTGCCAGCAGTTTGACAGGGCTGCAGTACTTC
TRBV7-8	.	TRBD1	TRBJ1-2	CASSYDRDYGYTF	TGTGCCAGCAGTTACGACAGGGACTATGGCTACACCTTC
TRBV23-1	once	.	TRBJ1-1	CASSPGTPDTEAFF	TGCGCCAGCAGTCCGGGGACCCCAGACACTGAAGCTTTCTTT
TRBV18	few	TRBD1	TRBJ1-1	CASSPPGRGLTEAFF	TGTGCCAGCTCACCACCCGGCAGGGGGTTAACTGAAGCTTTCTTT
TRBV5-4	.	TRBD2	TRBJ2-2	CASSLGLAGGPRELFF	TGTGCCAGCAGCTTGGGTCTAGCGGGAGGGCCACGGGAGCTGTTTTTT
TRBV11-1	.	TRBD2	TRBJ2-3	CASSLGLAADTQYF	TGTGCCAGCAGCCTCGGACTAGCGGCAGATACGCAGTATTTT